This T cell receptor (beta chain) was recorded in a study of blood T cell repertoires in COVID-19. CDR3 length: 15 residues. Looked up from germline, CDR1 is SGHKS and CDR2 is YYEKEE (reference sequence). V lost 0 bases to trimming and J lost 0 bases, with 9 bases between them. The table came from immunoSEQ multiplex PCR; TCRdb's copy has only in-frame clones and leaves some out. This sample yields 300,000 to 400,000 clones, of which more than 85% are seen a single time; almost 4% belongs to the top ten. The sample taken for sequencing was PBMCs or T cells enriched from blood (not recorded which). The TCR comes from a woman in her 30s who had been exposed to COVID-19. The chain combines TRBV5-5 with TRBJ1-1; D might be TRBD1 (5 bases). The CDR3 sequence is CASSLGTRVNTEAFF. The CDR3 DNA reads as TGTGCCAGCAGCTTGGGGACCAGGGTGAACACTGAAGCTTTCTTT.